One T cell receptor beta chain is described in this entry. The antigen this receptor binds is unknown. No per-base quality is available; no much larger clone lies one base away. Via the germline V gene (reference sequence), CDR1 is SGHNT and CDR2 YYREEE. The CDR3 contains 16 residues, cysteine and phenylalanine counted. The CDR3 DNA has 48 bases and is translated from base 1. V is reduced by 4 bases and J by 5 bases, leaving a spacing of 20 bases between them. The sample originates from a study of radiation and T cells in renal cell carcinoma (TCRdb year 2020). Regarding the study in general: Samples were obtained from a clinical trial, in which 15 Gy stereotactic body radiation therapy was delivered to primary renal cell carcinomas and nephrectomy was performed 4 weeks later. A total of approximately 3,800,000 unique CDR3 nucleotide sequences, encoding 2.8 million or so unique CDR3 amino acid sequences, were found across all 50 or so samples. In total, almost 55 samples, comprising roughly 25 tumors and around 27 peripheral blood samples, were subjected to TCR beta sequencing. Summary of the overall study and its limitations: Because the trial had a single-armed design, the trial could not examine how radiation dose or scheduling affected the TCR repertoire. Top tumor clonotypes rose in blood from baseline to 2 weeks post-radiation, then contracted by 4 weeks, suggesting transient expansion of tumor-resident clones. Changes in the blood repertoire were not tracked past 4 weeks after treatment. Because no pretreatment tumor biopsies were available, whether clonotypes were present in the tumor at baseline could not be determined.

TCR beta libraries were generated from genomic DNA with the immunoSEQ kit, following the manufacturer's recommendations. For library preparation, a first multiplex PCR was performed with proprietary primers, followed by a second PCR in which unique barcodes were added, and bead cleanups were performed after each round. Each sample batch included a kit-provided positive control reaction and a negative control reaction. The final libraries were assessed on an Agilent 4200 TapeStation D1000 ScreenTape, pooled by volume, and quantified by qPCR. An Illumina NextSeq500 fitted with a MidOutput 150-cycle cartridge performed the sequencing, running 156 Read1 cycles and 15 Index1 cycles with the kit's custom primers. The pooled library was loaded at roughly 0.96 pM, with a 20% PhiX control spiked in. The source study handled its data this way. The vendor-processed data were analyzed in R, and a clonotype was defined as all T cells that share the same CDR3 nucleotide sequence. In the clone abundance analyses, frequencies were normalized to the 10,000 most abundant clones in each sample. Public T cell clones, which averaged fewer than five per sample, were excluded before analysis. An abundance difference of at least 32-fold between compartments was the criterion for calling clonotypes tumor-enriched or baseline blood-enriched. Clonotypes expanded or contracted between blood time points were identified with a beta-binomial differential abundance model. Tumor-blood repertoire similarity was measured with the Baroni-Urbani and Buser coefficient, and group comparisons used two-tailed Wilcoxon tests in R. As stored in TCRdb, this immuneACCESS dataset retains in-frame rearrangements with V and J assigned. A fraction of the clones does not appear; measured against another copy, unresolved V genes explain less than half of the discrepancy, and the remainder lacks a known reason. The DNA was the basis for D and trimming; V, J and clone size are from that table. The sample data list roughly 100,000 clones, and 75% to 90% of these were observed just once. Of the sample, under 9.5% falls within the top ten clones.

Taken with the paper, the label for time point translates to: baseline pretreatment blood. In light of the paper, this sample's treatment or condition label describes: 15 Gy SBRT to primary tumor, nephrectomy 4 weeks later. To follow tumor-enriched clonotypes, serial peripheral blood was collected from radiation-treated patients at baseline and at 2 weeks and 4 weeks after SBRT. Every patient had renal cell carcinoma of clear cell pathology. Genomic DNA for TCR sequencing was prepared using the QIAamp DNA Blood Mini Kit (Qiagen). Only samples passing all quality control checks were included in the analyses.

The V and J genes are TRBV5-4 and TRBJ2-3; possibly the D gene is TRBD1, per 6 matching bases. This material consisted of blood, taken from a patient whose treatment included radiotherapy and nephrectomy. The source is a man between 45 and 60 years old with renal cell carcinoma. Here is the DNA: TGTGCCAGCAGCCGACCGACAGGTGCGGCGGGAGATACGCAGTATTTT. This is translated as CASSRPTGAAGDTQYF.